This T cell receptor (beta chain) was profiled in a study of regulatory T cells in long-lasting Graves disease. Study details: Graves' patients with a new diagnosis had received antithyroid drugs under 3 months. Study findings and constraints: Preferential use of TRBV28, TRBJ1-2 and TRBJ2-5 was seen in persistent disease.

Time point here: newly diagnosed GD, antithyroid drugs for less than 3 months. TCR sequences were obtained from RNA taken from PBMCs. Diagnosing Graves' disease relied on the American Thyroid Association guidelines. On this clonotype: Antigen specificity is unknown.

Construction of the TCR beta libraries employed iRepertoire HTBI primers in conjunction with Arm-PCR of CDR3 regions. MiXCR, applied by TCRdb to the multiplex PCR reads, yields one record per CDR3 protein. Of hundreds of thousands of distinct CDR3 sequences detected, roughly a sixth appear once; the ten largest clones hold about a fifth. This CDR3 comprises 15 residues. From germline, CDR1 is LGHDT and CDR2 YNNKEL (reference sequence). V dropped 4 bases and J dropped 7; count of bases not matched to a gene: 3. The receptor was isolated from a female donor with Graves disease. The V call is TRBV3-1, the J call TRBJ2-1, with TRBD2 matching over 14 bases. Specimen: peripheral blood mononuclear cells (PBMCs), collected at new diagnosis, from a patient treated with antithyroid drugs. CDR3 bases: TGTGCCAGCAGCCGACTAGCGGGGGGGGTGAATGAGCAGTTCTTC. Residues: CASSRLAGGVNEQFF.